This record covers a single TCR beta chain. This entry belongs to a study of cytomegalovirus exposure and HLA in healthy donors. The data were produced by immunoSEQ multiplex PCR, yet TCRdb's version contains in-frame clones alone and is incomplete. Of some 41,000 clones in the sample, over 85% were seen once. J was trimmed by 4 bases and V by 0 bases; bases with no gene match: 1. Germline V lookup: CDR1 MNHEY, CDR2 SVGAGI. The CDR3 consists of 15 residues. The sequencing sample was made of PBMCs. The receptor was isolated from a woman under 30 in good health and CMV-seronegative. V is TRBV6-5 and J is TRBJ1-5; TRBD1 agrees at 9 bases. This CDR3 is CASSYSGTGNQPQHF. CDR3 nucleotides: TGTGCCAGCAGTTACTCCGGGACAGGGAATCAGCCCCAGCATTTT.